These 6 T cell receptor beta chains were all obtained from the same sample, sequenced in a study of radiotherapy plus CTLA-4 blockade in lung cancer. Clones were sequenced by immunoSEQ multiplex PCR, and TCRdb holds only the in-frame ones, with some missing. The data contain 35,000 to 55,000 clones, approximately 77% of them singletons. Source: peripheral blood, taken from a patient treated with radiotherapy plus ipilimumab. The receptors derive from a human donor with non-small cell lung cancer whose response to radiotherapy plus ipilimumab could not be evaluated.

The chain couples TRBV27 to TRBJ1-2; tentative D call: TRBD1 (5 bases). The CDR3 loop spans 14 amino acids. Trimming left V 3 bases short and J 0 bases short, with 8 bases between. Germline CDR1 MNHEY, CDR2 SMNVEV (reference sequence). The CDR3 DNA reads TGTGCCAGCAGTTTTGGCAGGGCTAACTATGGCTACACCTTC. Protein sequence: CASSFGRANYGYTF.

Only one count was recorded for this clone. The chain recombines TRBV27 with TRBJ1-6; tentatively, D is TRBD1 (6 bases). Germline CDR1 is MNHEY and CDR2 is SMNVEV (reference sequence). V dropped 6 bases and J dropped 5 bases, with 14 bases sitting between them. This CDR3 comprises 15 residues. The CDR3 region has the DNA TGTGCCAGCAGAACCGGACAGCTTCATAATTCACCCCTCCACTTT. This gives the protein CASRTGQLHNSPLHF.

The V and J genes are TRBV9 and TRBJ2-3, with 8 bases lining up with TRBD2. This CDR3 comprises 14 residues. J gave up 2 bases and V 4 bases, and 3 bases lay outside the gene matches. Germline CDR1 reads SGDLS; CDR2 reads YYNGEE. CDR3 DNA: TGTGCCAGCAGCAAGCGGGGGACCACAGATACGCAGTATTTT. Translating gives CASSKRGTTDTQYF.

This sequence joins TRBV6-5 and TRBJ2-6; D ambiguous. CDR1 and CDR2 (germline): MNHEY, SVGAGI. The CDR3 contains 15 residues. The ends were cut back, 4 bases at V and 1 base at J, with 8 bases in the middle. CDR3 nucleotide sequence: TGTGCCAGCAGTTTACCACGGTCTGGGGCCAACGTCCTGACTTTC. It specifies CASSLPRSGANVLTF.

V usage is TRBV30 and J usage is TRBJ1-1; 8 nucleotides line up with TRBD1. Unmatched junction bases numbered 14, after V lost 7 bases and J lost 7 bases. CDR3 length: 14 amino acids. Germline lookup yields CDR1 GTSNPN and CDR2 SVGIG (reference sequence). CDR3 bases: TGTGCCTTGTATAGGGGGTACAGGGGGAGTGAAGCTTTCTTT. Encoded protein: CALYRGYRGSEAFF. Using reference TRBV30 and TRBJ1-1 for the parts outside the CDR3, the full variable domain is SQTIHQWPATLVQPVGSPLSLECTVEGTSNPNLYWYRQAAGRGLQLLFYSVGIGQISSEVPQNLSASRPQDRQFILSSKKLLLSDSGFYLCALYRGYRGSEAFFGQGTRLTVV.

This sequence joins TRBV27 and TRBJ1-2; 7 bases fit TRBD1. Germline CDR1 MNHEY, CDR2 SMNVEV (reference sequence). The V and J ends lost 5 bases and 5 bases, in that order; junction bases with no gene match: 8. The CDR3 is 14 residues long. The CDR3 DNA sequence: TGTGCCAGCAGTACCAGACAGGGTAGATATGGCTACACCTTC. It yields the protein CASSTRQGRYGYTF.